This T cell receptor beta chain originates from a study of cytomegalovirus exposure and HLA in healthy donors. The primer mix had 60 Vbeta and 13 Jbeta primers. Some clones are missing from TCRdb's copy, which holds only in-frame ones; the method was immunoSEQ multiplex PCR. The sample comprises about 230,000 clones, approximately 84% of which are singletons, and 0.5% to 0.7% rests with the top ten. For this clone: The target antigen is unknown.

Findings of the study overall: The study assumed roughly uniform donor sequencing depth for presence/absence analyses. In vitro checks showed that a few CMV-associated chains really do target CMV antigens.

The clonotype was recovered from a woman between 40 and 50 years old in good health and CMV-seronegative. Sequenced sample: PBMCs.

The CDR3, as DNA: TGTGCCAGCAGCCTTGACAGGGTAACTAATGAAAAACTGTTTTTT. Protein product: CASSLDRVTNEKLFF. The chain has TRBV4-2 and TRBJ1-4, with 7 positions matching TRBD1. CDR3 length equals 15 residues. CDR1 LGHNA and CDR2 YNFKEQ come from the germline V gene. Trimming removed 4 bases from V and 1 base from J; junction bases left unmatched: 3.